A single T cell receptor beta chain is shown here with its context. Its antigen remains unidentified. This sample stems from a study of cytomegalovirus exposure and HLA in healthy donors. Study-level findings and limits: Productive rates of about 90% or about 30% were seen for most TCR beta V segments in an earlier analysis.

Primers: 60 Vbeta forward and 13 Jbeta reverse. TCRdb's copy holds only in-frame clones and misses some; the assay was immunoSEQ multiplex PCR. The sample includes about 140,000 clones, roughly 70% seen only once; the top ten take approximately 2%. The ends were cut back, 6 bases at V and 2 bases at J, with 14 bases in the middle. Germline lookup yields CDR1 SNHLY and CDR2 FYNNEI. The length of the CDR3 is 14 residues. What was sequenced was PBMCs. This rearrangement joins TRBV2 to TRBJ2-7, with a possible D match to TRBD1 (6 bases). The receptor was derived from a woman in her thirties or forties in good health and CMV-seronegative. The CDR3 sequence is CASRDSFGTYEQYF. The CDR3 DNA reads TGTGCCAGCAGGGACAGCTTCGGGACCTACGAGCAGTACTTC.